Listed below are T cell receptor beta chains from one sample, sequenced in a study of blood T cell repertoires in COVID-19. TCRdb keeps only in-frame clones here, not all; method: immunoSEQ multiplex PCR. The sample includes about 83,000 clones, approximately 80% of them seen just once. The specimen sequenced was peripheral blood. These receptors were taken from a woman over 75 with acute or convalescent COVID-19. The CDR3 runs from the conserved cysteine through the conserved F or W. Fields, in order: J gene, clone size, V gene, CDR3 protein. Clone size appears in some rows only: once, few, many, or a class for an expanded clone.

J gene: TRBJ1-2; clone size: NA; V gene: TRBV6-5; CDR3 protein: CASSRGYGYTF
J gene: TRBJ2-1; clone size: NA; V gene: TRBV7-6; CDR3 protein: CASSLESGAPYNEQFF
J gene: TRBJ2-3; clone size: NA; V gene: TRBV24-1; CDR3 protein: CATRAGQGADTQYF
J gene: TRBJ1-2; clone size: NA; V gene: TRBV15; CDR3 protein: CATSREREGNYGYTF
J gene: TRBJ1-6; clone size: once; V gene: TRBV18; CDR3 protein: CASSPSEGLPLHF
J gene: TRBJ1-2; clone size: NA; V gene: TRBV9; CDR3 protein: CASSVAGGLSGYTF
J gene: TRBJ2-2; clone size: once; V gene: TRBV6-5; CDR3 protein: CASSSPFRGYGELFF
J gene: TRBJ1-5; clone size: NA; V gene: TRBV3-1/TRBV3-2; CDR3 protein: CASSQDTPGLLSNQPQHF
J gene: TRBJ2-1; clone size: NA; V gene: TRBV9; CDR3 protein: CASSITSGYNEQFF
J gene: TRBJ2-1; clone size: NA; V gene: TRBV11-3; CDR3 protein: CASSLVTTLQGNNEQFF
J gene: TRBJ1-2; clone size: NA; V gene: TRBV25-1; CDR3 protein: CASTRQGADGYTF
J gene: TRBJ1-5; clone size: NA; V gene: TRBV30; CDR3 protein: CAWSSEGGTGNQPQHF
J gene: TRBJ2-3; clone size: NA; V gene: TRBV18; CDR3 protein: CASSPPSTGGVKDTQYF
J gene: TRBJ1-2; clone size: NA; V gene: TRBV27; CDR3 protein: CASSVARPRGNYGYTF
J gene: TRBJ1-3; clone size: NA; V gene: TRBV2; CDR3 protein: CASSFYSPGQGIAGNTIYF
J gene: TRBJ2-3; clone size: NA; V gene: TRBV6-1; CDR3 protein: CASSAQVRISTDTQYF
J gene: TRBJ1-5; clone size: few; V gene: TRBV24-1; CDR3 protein: CATSDWTGSQPQHF
J gene: TRBJ2-7; clone size: NA; V gene: TRBV6-5; CDR3 protein: CASSYSKGINEQYF
J gene: TRBJ2-5; clone size: NA; V gene: TRBV6-5; CDR3 protein: CASSYRTALTQYF
J gene: TRBJ1-2; clone size: NA; V gene: TRBV6-4; CDR3 protein: CASSFDGGYGYTF
J gene: TRBJ2-7; clone size: NA; V gene: TRBV4-2; CDR3 protein: CASSQDGQGPYEQYF
J gene: TRBJ1-2; clone size: NA; V gene: TRBV7-2; CDR3 protein: CASSLALGDYGYTF
J gene: TRBJ1-2; clone size: NA; V gene: TRBV19; CDR3 protein: CASTLGGGIGDGYTF
J gene: TRBJ1-6; clone size: NA; V gene: TRBV9; CDR3 protein: CASSKTGAVSSPLHF
J gene: TRBJ2-5; clone size: NA; V gene: TRBV2; CDR3 protein: CASSEALQTQYF
J gene: TRBJ2-2; clone size: NA; V gene: TRBV5-1; CDR3 protein: CASSGGGTNTGELFF
J gene: TRBJ2-1; clone size: NA; V gene: TRBV5-4; CDR3 protein: CASSLGSGGAGEQFF
J gene: TRBJ1-2; clone size: once; V gene: TRBV5-1; CDR3 protein: CASSSGTLNYGYTF
J gene: TRBJ2-3; clone size: NA; V gene: TRBV9; CDR3 protein: CASGSWDTQYF
J gene: TRBJ1-1; clone size: NA; V gene: TRBV5-1; CDR3 protein: CASSLGNSLNSNTEAFF
J gene: TRBJ1-2; clone size: NA; V gene: TRBV6-1; CDR3 protein: CASSDRAPPDRAGTF
J gene: TRBJ2-2; clone size: NA; V gene: TRBV19; CDR3 protein: CASSTHTTGELFF
J gene: TRBJ1-1; clone size: NA; V gene: TRBV4-1; CDR3 protein: CASSQDQPGLNTEAFF
J gene: TRBJ2-1; clone size: NA; V gene: TRBV7-2; CDR3 protein: CARPIAGGLWLGEQFF
J gene: TRBJ1-5; clone size: NA; V gene: TRBV7-2; CDR3 protein: CASSLDSTGSNQPQHF
J gene: TRBJ2-3; clone size: NA; V gene: TRBV6-2/TRBV6-3; CDR3 protein: CASSSGLAGSRTDTQYF
J gene: TRBJ1-4; clone size: NA; V gene: TRBV3-1/TRBV3-2; CDR3 protein: CASSYPGLDSTRKLFF